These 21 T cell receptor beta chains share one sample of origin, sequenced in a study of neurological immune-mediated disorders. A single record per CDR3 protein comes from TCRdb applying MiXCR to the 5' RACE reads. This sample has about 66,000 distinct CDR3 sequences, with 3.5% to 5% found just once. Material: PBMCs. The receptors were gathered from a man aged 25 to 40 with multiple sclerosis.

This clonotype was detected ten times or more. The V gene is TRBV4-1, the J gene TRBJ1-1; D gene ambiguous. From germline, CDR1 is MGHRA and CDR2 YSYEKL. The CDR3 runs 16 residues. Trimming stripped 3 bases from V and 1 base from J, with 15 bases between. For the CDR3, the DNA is TGCGCCAGCAGCCATCCGTCGGGAGCATCGAACACTGAAGCTTTCTTT. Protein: CASSHPSGASNTEAFF.

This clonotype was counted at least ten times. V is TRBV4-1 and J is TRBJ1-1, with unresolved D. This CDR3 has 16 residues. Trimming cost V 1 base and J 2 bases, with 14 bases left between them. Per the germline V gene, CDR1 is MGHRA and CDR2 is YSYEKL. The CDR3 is CASSQVIQKSNTEAFF. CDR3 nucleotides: TGCGCCAGCAGCCAAGTTATCCAGAAAAGTAACACTGAAGCTTTCTTT.

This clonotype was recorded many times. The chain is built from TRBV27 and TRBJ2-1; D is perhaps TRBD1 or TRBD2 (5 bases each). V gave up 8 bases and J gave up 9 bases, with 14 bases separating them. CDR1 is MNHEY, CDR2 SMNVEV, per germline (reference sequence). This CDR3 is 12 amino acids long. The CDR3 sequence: CASGGLGGEQFF. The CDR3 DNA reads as TGTGCCAGCGGGGGTCTGGGCGGTGAGCAGTTCTTC.

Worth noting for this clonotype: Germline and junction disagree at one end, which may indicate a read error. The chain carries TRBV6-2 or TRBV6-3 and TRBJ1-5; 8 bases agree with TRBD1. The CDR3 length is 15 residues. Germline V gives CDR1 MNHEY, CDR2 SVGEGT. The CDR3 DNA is TGTGCAAGCCAACCAGGGGGCACGGGCAATCAGCCCCAGAATTTT. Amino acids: CASQPGGTGNQPQNF.

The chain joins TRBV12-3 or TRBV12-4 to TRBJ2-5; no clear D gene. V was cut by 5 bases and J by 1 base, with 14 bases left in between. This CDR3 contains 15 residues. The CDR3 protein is CASSRTPSFQETQYF. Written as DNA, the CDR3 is TGTGCCAGCAGTCGGACCCCTAGTTTCCAAGAGACCCAGTACTTC.

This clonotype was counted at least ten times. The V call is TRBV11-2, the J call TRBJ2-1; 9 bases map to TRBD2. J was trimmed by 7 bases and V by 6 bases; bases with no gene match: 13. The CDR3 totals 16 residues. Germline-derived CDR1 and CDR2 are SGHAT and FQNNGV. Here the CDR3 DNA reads TGTGCCAGCAGTTTCCTACTAGCGGGCCTGGGGAATGAGCAGTTCTTC. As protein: CASSFLLAGLGNEQFF.

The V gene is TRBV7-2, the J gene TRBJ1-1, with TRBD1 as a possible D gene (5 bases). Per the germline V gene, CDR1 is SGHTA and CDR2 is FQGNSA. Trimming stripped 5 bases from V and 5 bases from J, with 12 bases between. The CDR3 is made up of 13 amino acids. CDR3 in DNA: TGTGCCAGCAGCCAGGGAAAGAGGACTGAAGCTTTCTTT. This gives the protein CASSQGKRTEAFF.

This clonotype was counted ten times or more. CDR3 nucleotides: TGTGCCAGCAGTTTGGCCAGGAGGTTGGCGAACACTGAAGCTTTCTTT. This sequence encodes CASSLARRLANTEAFF. The J gene is TRBJ1-1, the V gene TRBV12-3 or TRBV12-4; D is undetermined. Trimming removed 3 bases from V and 1 base from J, with 15 bases in between. This CDR3 has 16 amino acids.

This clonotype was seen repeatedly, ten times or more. CDR3 sequence reads: CASSLQRVNTEAFF. CDR3 nucleotide sequence: TGTGCCAGCAGCTTACAGCGGGTAAACACTGAAGCTTTCTTT. The V and J genes are TRBV7-2 and TRBJ1-1; D is ambiguous. CDR1 SGHTA and CDR2 FQGNSA come from the germline V gene. Trimming removed 2 bases at V and 2 bases at J, with 9 bases between. The CDR3 is 14 amino acids.

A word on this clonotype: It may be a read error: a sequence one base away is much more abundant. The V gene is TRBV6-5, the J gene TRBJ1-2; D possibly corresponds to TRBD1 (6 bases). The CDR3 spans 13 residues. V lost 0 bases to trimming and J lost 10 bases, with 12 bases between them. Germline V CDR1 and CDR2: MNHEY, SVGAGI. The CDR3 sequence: CASSYSGTTDYTF. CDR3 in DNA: TGTGCCAGCAGTTACTCGGGGACAACTGACTACACCTTC.

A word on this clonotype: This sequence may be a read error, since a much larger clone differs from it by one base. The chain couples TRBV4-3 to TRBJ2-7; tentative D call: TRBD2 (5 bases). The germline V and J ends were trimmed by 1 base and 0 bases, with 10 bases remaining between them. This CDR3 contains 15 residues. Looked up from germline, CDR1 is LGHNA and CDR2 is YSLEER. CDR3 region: CASSQGRESSYEQYF. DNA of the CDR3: TGCGCCAGCAGCCAAGGCCGGGAAAGCTCCTACGAGCAGTACTTC.

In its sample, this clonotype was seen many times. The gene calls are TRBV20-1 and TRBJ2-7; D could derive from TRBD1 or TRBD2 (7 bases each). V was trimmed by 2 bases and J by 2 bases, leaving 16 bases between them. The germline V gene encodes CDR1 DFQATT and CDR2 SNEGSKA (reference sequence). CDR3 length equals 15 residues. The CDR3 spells CSARSQGGGTYEQYF. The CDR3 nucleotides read TGCAGTGCTAGATCCCAGGGGGGGGGGACCTACGAGCAGTACTTC.

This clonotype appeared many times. CDR3 nucleotide sequence: TGTGCCAGCAGCTTAGGCCAGTCAAATTCACCCCTCCACTTT. Translated: CASSLGQSNSPLHF. The V call is TRBV7-9, the J call TRBJ1-6; D is unclear. V lost 1 base, J lost 7 bases, and 8 bases lay in between. The CDR3 has 14 residues. Germline V lookup: CDR1 SEHNR, CDR2 FQNEAQ (reference sequence). The full variable domain, with the rest looked up from reference TRBV7-9 and TRBJ1-6, is DTGVSQNPRHKITKRGQNVTFRCDPISEHNRLYWYRQTLGQGPEFLTYFQNEAQLEKSRLLSDRFSAERPKGSFSTLEIQRTEQGDSAMYLCASSLGQSNSPLHFGNGTRLTVT.

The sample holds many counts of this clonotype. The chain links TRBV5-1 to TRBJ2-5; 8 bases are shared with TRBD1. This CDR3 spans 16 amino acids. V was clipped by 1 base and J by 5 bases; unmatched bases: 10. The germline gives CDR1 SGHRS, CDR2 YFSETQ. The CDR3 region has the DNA TGCGCCAGCAGCTTGCGCGGACAGGGAATTTGGGAGACCCAGTACTTC. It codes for CASSLRGQGIWETQYF.

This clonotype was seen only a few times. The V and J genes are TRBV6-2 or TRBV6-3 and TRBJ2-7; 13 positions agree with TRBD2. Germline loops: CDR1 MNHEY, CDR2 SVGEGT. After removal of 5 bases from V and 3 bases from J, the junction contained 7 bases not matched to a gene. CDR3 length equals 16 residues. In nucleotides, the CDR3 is TGTGCCAGCAGTCACGGGACTAGCGGGGATTTCTACGAGCAGTACTTC. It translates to CASSHGTSGDFYEQYF.

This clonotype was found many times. CDR3 in amino acids: CASSLRQPIETQYF. The CDR3 DNA sequence: TGCGCCAGCAGCTTGAGACAGCCGATCGAGACCCAGTACTTC. V usage is TRBV5-1 and J usage is TRBJ2-5, with D possibly matching TRBD1 (5 bases). Germline CDR1 reads SGHRS; CDR2 reads YFSETQ. The V end lost 1 base, the J end lost 5 bases, and 12 bases lay between the germline ends. This CDR3 comprises 14 residues.

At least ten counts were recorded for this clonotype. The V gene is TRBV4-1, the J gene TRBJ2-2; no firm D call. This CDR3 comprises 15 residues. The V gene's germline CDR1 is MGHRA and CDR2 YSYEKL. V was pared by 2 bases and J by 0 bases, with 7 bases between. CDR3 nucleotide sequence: TGCGCCAGCAGCCAATACCGGACGAACACCGGGGAGCTGTTTTTT. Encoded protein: CASSQYRTNTGELFF.

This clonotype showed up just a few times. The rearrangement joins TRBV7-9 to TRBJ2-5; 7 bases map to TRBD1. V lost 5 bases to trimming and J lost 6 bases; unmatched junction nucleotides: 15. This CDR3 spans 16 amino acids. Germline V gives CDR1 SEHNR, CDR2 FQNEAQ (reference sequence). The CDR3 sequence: CASSPRVVQGRKTQYF. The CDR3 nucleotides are TGTGCCAGCAGCCCCCGAGTAGTACAGGGGCGGAAGACCCAGTACTTC.

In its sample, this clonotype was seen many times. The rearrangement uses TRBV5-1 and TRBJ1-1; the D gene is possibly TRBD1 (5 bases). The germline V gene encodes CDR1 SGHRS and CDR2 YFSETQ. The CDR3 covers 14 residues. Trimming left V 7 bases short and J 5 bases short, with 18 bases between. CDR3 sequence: CASRTTPGMTEAFF. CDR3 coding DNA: TGCGCCAGCCGCACAACTCCAGGGATGACTGAAGCTTTCTTT.

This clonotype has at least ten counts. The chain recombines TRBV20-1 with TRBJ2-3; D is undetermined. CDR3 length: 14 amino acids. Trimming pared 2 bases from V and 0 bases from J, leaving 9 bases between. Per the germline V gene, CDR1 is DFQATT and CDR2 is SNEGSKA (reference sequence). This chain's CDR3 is CSARIAFSTDTQYF. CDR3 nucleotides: TGCAGTGCTAGAATCGCCTTCAGCACAGATACGCAGTATTTT.

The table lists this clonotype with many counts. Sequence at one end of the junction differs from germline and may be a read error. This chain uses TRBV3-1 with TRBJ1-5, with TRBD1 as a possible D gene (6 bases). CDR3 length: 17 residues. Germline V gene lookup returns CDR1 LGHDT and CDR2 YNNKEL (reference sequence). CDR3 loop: CASSQGLSGTMNQPQNF. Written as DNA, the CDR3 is TGTGCCAGCAGCCAAGGTTTATCCGGGACAATGAATCAGCCCCAGAATTTT. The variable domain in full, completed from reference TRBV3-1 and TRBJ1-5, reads DTAVSQTPKYLVTQMGNDKSIKCEQNLGHDTMYWYKQDSKKFLKIMFSYNNKELIINETVPNRFSPKSPDKAHLNLHINSLELGDSAVYFCASSQGLSGTMNQPQNFGDGTRLSIL.